Described below is a single T cell receptor (beta chain) sequence and its context. This CDR3 has 15 amino acids. Trimming shortened V by 0 bases and J by 3 bases, and 12 bases separated the two germline ends. Germline V gives CDR1 LGHDT, CDR2 YNNKEL (reference sequence). In the original processing: Nucleated cell counts were estimated from reference gene primer amplification. Sequenced by immunoSEQ multiplex PCR; TCRdb stores in-frame clones only, minus some. From that table come the V and J calls and clone size; the DNA was used to work out D and trimming. The sample includes 200,000 to 250,000 clones, 87% of them seen just once. The sample comes from a study of blood T cell repertoires in COVID-19. At the level of the study: The United States, Italy and Spain were the sources of the acute and convalescent COVID-19 samples. T cells, B-cell-depleted T cells, or PBMCs supplied cDNA or gDNA.

The source is a man aged 18 to 29 with active or convalescent COVID-19. The chain couples TRBV3-1 (or the pseudogene TRBV3-2) to TRBJ2-7; D unclear. The sample consisted of peripheral blood. As DNA, the CDR3 is TGTGCCAGCAGCCAAGAGGTGAGCTCTTTCTACGAGCAGTACTTC. It yields the protein CASSQEVSSFYEQYF.